The 17 T cell receptor beta chains presented below share a single source sample, sequenced in a study of T cells of healthy individuals (dated by TCRdb to the late 2010s). Libraries were made using 5' RACE. The sequencing machine was an Illumina MiSeq. TCRdb handled the public reads itself, with Q25 trimming in fastp and clone calling in MiXCR, and kept productive beta chains. Merged by CDR3 protein, the rows form single entries marked with the most common genes and DNA. Recorded for this sample are 95,000 to 100,000 distinct CDR3 sequences; around 17% of them occurred a single time. The top ten constitute around 6.4% of the sample. The receptors derive from a human donor in good health.

The V and J genes are TRBV20-1 and TRBJ2-2; the D gene is possibly TRBD1 (5 bases). CDR1 is DFQATT, CDR2 SNEGSKA, per germline (reference sequence). The V end lost 6 bases, the J end lost 5 bases, and 16 bases lay between the germline ends. The CDR3 consists of 14 residues. This CDR3 reads CSAKRQTITGELFF. For the CDR3, the DNA is TGCAGTGCAAAAAGACAGACCATAACCGGGGAGCTGTTTTTT.

The chain combines TRBV4-1 with TRBJ1-5; D unclear. CDR3 size: 14 residues. V lost 0 bases and J lost 9, with 12 bases in between. Germline V lookup: CDR1 MGHRA, CDR2 YSYEKL. CDR3 sequence: CASSQEATSRPQHF. DNA of the CDR3: TGCGCCAGCAGCCAAGAGGCCACCTCGAGGCCCCAGCATTTT.

This clonotype has a count of ten or more. The CDR3 sequence is CASSSLGTQYF. The DNA of the CDR3 is TGTGCCAGCAGCTCTTTGGGGACGCAGTATTTT. The genes are TRBV7-2 and TRBJ2-3; no clear D. This CDR3 is built from 11 residues. Germline V gene sequence: CDR1 SGHTA, CDR2 FQGNSA. V was clipped by 4 bases and J by 9 bases, with 8 bases between them.

At least ten counts were recorded for this clonotype. The chain couples TRBV10-3 to TRBJ2-1; 9 bases align to TRBD2. CDR1 is ENHRY, CDR2 SYGVKD, per germline. V lost 4 bases to trimming and J lost 5 bases; unmatched junction nucleotides: 0. The CDR3 is 13 amino acids. CDR3 loop: CAISGLADNEQFF. The CDR3 DNA follows: TGTGCCATCAGTGGACTAGCGGACAATGAGCAGTTCTTC.

J is TRBJ1-5 and V is TRBV2, with D uncertain. The germline V gene has CDR1 SNHLY and CDR2 FYNNEI. This CDR3 is built from 13 residues. The V end lost 4 bases, the J end lost 4 bases, and 8 bases lay between the germline ends. CDR3 amino acids: CASSGERNQPQHF. For the CDR3, the DNA is TGTGCCAGCAGTGGTGAGAGAAATCAGCCCCAGCATTTT.

This clonotype was picked up many times. The V and J genes are TRBV3-1 and TRBJ2-1; 9 nucleotides agree with TRBD2. The germline gives CDR1 LGHDT, CDR2 YNNKEL (reference sequence). This CDR3 region has 18 residues. With 0 bases clipped from V and 2 bases from J, the junction kept 8 bases outside the gene matches. CDR3 nucleotide sequence: TGTGCCAGCAGCCAAGAGACCCTAGCGGGGAGAACCTACAATGAGCAGTTCTTC. As protein: CASSQETLAGRTYNEQFF.

This clonotype has a count of ten or more. CDR3 sequence: CASSPNPTGTGINQPQHF. The CDR3 region has the DNA TGCGCCAGCAGCCCAAACCCCACCGGGACAGGCATCAATCAGCCCCAGCATTTT. The J gene is TRBJ1-5, the V gene TRBV4-1; 8 bases are shared with TRBD1. Germline V CDR1 and CDR2: MGHRA, YSYEKL. Trimming removed 4 bases from V and 3 bases from J; junction bases left unmatched: 14. CDR3 length equals 18 residues.

This clonotype was observed a few times. This chain connects TRBV3-1 to TRBJ2-5; 7 bases match TRBD1. In germline, CDR1 is LGHDT, CDR2 YNNKEL (reference sequence). This CDR3 has 15 residues. The V and J ends lost 4 bases and 2 bases, in that order; junction bases with no gene match: 7. DNA for the CDR3: TGTGCCAGCAGCCCACCAACAGGGGTTCAAGAGACCCAGTACTTC. Translated: CASSPPTGVQETQYF.

This clonotype was seen only a few times. This rearrangement joins TRBV2 to TRBJ2-1; TRBD2 agrees at 7 bases. CDR1 is SNHLY, CDR2 FYNNEI, per germline. V shed 7 bases, J shed 9 bases, and the junction held 3 bases outside the gene matches. This CDR3 is 11 amino acids long. DNA for the CDR3: TGTGCCAGCACCAGGACTAGTGAGCAGTTCTTC. It is translated as CASTRTSEQFF.

This clonotype was counted between two and nine times. The rearrangement uses TRBV11-2 and TRBJ2-5, with unresolved D. Looked up from germline, CDR1 is SGHAT and CDR2 is FQNNGV. Deletions cut 4 bases from V and 5 bases from J, with 14 bases between. CDR3 length: 14 amino acids. Here the CDR3 DNA reads TGTGCCAGCAGCTCCGGGTCAGACAAGGAGACCCAGTACTTC. Translating gives CASSSGSDKETQYF.

This clonotype came up a few times. The chain couples TRBV14 to TRBJ2-3; 7 bases match TRBD2. CDR1 is SGHDN, CDR2 FVKESK, per germline. This CDR3 has 17 amino acids. Trimming removed 2 bases from V and 6 bases from J; junction bases left unmatched: 14. CDR3 region: CASSQFVSGQSLDTQYF. In DNA form, the CDR3 reads TGTGCCAGCAGCCAATTCGTTAGCGGGCAAAGTTTGGATACGCAGTATTTT.

This clonotype was picked up a small number of times. The chain links TRBV28 to TRBJ2-2; 8 nucleotides align to TRBD1. After removal of 8 bases from V and 7 bases from J, the junction contained 9 bases not matched to a gene. CDR1 is MDHEN, CDR2 SYDVKM, per germline. CDR3 length: 14 residues. The CDR3 is CASCGGQGIGELFF. The CDR3, as DNA: TGTGCCAGCTGTGGCGGACAGGGAATCGGGGAGCTGTTTTTT. The complete variable domain, with remaining parts taken from reference TRBV28 and TRBJ2-2, reads DVKVTQSSRYLVKRTGEKVFLECVQDMDHENMFWYRQDPGLGLRLIYFSYDVKMKEKGDIPEGYSVSREKKERFSLILESASTNQTSMYLCASCGGQGIGELFFGEGSRLTVL.

There are many counts of this clonotype. The rearrangement links TRBV6-6 to TRBJ2-6; D call uncertain. The germline gives CDR1 MNHNY, CDR2 SVGAGI (reference sequence). The CDR3 totals 17 residues. Trimming removed 0 bases from V and 0 bases from J, with 9 bases in between. The CDR3 DNA follows: TGTGCCAGCAGTTACTCGCAACCGGGCTCTGGGGCCAACGTCCTGACTTTC. It codes for CASSYSQPGSGANVLTF.

The chain recombines TRBV2 with TRBJ1-3, with a possible D match to TRBD1 (6 bases). The CDR3 runs to 13 residues. The V gene lost 4 bases and the J gene lost 4 bases, with 8 bases spanning the gap. CDR1 and CDR2 (germline): SNHLY, FYNNEI. Written as DNA, the CDR3 is TGTGCCAGCAGTGCAGACAGGGGAAACACCATATATTTT. This sequence encodes CASSADRGNTIYF.

This clonotype was recorded a few times. V gene TRBV20-1 combines with J gene TRBJ2-3; 12 nucleotides align to TRBD1. With 1 base clipped from V and 4 bases from J, the junction kept 9 bases outside the gene matches. Germline V gives CDR1 DFQATT, CDR2 SNEGSKA (reference sequence). The CDR3 totals 17 residues. CDR3 protein: CSARAGGGQGAPDTQYF. The CDR3 DNA is TGCAGTGCTAGAGCCGGGGGGGGACAGGGGGCCCCAGATACGCAGTATTTT.

This clonotype came up a few times. V usage is TRBV9 and J usage is TRBJ2-1, with a weak D call TRBD2 (6 bases). Looked up from germline, CDR1 is SGDLS and CDR2 is YYNGEE. Trimming pared 3 bases from V and 4 bases from J, leaving 17 bases between. There are 16 residues in the CDR3. The CDR3 reads CASSAIYSGFYNEQFF. CDR3 bases: TGTGCCAGCAGCGCCATCTATAGCGGATTTTACAATGAGCAGTTCTTC.

This clonotype was detected a few times. V usage is TRBV10-3 and J usage is TRBJ2-7; 7 positions agree with TRBD1. The CDR3 contains 11 residues. V lost 4 bases to trimming and J lost 12 bases; unmatched junction nucleotides: 6. Germline loops: CDR1 ENHRY, CDR2 SYGVKD. Here the CDR3 DNA reads TGTGCCATCAGTGCACAGGGGATGTTGTACTTC. Translation: CAISAQGMLYF.